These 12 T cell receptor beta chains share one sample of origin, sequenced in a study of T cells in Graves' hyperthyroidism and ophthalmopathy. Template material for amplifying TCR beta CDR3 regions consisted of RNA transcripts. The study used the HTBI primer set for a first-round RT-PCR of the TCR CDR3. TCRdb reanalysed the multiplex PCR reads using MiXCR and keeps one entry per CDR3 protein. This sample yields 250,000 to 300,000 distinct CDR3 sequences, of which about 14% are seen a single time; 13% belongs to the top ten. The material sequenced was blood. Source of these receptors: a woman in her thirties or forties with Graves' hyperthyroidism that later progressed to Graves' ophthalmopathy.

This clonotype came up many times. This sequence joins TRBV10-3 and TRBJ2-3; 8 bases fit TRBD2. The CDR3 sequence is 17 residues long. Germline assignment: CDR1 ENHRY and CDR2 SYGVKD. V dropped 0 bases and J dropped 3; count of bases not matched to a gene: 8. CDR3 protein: CAISESRASGLTDTQYF. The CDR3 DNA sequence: TGTGCCATCAGTGAGTCTCGGGCTAGCGGGCTGACAGATACGCAGTATTTT.

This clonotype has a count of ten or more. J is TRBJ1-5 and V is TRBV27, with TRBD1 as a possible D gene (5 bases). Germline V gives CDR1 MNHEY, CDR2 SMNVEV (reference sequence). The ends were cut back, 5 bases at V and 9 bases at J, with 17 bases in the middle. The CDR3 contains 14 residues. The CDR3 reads CASSAPGLEGPQHF. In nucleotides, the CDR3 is TGTGCCAGCAGTGCTCCGGGACTCGAAGGGCCCCAGCATTTT.

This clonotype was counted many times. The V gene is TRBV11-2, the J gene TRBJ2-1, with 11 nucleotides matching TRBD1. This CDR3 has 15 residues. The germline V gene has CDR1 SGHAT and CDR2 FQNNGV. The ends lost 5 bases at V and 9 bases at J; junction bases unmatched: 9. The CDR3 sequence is CASSPLGQGDGEQFF. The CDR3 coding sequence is TGTGCCAGCAGCCCACTGGGACAGGGGGACGGTGAGCAGTTCTTC. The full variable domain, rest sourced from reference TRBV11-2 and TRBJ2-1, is EAGVAQSPRYKIIEKRQSVAFWCNPISGHATLYWYQQILGQGPKLLIQFQNNGVVDDSQLPKDRFSAERLKGVDSTLKIQPAKLEDSAVYLCASSPLGQGDGEQFFGPGTRLTVL.

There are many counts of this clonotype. The CDR3 is CASSEGSNQPQHF. The CDR3 bases are TGTGCCAGCAGTGAGGGTAGCAATCAGCCCCAGCATTTT. This sequence joins TRBV6-4 and TRBJ1-5, with D hard to call. The V and J ends lost 3 bases and 0 bases respectively, with 3 bases between them. The CDR3 contains 13 residues. CDR1 and CDR2 from the germline V gene are MRHNA and SNTAGT.

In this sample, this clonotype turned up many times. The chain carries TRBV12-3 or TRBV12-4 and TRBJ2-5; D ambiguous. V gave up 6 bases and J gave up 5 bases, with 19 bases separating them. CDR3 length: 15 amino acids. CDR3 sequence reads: CASSINDPPSETQYF. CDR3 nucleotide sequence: TGTGCCAGCAGCATTAACGACCCCCCCAGTGAGACCCAGTACTTC.

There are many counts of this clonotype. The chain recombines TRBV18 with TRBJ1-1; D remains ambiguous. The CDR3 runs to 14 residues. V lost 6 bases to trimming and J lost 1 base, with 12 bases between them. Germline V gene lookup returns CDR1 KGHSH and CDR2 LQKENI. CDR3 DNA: TGTGCCAGCTCCTTAGAGGAATCGAACACTGAAGCTTTCTTT. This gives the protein CASSLEESNTEAFF.

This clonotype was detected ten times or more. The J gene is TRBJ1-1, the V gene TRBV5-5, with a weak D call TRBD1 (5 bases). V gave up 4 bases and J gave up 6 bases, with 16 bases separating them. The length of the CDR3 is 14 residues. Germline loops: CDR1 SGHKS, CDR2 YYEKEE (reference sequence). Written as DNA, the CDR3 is TGTGCCAGCAGCCGGACATGGACGATCCCTGAAGCTTTCTTT. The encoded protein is CASSRTWTIPEAFF. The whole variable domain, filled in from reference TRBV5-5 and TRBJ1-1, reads DAGVTQSPTHLIKTRGQQVTLRCSPISGHKSVSWYQQVLGQGPQFIFQYYEKEERGRGNFPDRFSARQFPNYSSELNVNALLLGDSALYLCASSRTWTIPEAFFGQGTRLTVV.

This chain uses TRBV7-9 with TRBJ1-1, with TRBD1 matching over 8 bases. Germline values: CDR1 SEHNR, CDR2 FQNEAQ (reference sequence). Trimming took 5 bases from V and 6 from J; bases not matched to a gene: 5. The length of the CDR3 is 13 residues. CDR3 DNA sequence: TGTGCCAGCAGCCCTATACAGGGGGCTGAAGCTTTCTTT. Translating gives CASSPIQGAEAFF.

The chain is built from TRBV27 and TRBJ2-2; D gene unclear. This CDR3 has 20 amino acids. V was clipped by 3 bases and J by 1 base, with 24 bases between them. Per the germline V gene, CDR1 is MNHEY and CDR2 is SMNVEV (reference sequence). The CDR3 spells CASSLVPDACLRVNTGELFF. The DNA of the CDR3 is TGTGCCAGCAGTTTGGTTCCGGACGCTTGTCTCCGGGTGAACACCGGGGAGCTGTTTTTT.

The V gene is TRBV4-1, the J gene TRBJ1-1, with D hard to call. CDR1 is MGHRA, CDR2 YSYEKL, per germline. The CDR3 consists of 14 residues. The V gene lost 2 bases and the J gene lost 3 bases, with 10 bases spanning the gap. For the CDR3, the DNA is TGCGCCAGCAGCCAATCGTGGAGAGACACTGAAGCTTTCTTT. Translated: CASSQSWRDTEAFF.

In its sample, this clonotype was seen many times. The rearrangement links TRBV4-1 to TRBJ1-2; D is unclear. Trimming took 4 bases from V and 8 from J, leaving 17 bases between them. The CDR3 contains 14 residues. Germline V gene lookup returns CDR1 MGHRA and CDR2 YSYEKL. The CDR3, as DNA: TGCGCCAGCAGCCTGCCCGGACCCCGAGAGGGCTACACCTTC. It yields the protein CASSLPGPREGYTF.

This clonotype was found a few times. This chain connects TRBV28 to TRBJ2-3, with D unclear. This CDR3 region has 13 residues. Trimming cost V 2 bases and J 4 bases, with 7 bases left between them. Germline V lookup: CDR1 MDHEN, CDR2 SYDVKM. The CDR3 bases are TGTGCCAGCAGTTTACTCCTCCCAGATACGCAGTATTTT. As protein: CASSLLLPDTQYF.